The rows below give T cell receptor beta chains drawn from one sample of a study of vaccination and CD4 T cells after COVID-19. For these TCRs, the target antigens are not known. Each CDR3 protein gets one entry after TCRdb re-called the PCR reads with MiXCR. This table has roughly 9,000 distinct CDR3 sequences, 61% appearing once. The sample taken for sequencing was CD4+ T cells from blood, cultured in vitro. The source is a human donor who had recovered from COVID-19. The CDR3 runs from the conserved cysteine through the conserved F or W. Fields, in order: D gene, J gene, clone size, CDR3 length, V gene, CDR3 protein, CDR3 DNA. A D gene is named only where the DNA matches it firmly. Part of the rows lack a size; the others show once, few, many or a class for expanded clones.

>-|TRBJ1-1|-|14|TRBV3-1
CASSPEARGAEAFF
TGTGCCAGCAGCCCGGAAGCACGAGGCGCTGAAGCTTTCTTT
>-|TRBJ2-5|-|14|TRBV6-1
CASSEARRDETQYF
TGTGCCAGCAGTGAAGCCAGGCGGGATGAGACCCAGTACTTC
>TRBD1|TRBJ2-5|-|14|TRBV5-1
CASSSRGPQETQYF
TGCGCCAGCAGCTCCAGGGGGCCCCAAGAGACCCAGTACTTC
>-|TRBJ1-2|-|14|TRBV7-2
CASSLAGANYGYTF
TGTGCCAGCAGCTTAGCAGGGGCGAACTATGGCTACACCTTC
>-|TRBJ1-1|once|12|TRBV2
CASKIGSQSAFF
TGTGCCAGCAAGATAGGCTCTCAATCGGCTTTCTTT
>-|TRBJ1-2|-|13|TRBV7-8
CASSDGGPYGYTF
TGTGCCAGCAGCGATGGGGGCCCCTATGGCTACACCTTC
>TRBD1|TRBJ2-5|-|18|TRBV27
CASSLEGDSSSIQETQYF
TGTGCCAGCAGTTTAGAGGGGGACAGCAGCTCAATACAAGAGACCCAGTACTTC
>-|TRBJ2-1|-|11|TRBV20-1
CSAPGAGEQFF
TGCAGTGCTCCTGGGGCAGGTGAGCAGTTCTTC
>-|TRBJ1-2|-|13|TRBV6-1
CASRRDGNYGYTF
TGTGCCAGCAGAAGGGACGGCAACTATGGCTACACCTTC
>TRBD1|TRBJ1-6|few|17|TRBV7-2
CASSTGQGSSYNSPLHF
TGTGCCAGCAGCACAGGACAGGGGAGCTCCTATAATTCACCCCTCCACTTT
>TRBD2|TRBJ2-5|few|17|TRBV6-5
CASSYSASGRAGETQYF
TGTGCCAGCAGTTACTCGGCTAGCGGGAGGGCTGGCGAGACCCAGTACTTC
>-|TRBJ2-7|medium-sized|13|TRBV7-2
CASSPTLSYEQYF
TGTGCCAGCAGCCCAACTCTAAGCTACGAGCAGTACTTC
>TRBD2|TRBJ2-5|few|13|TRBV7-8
CASSGRAVETQYF
TGTGCCAGCAGCGGGAGGGCCGTGGAGACCCAGTACTTC
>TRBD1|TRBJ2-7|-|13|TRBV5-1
CASSMDRAREQYF
TGCGCCAGCAGCATGGACAGGGCTCGAGAGCAGTACTTC
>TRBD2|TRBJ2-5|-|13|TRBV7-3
CASSQGGSETQYF
TGTGCCAGCAGTCAGGGCGGGAGTGAGACCCAGTACTTC
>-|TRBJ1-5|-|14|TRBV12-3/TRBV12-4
CASRGTGVNQPQHF
TGTGCCAGCAGGGGGACGGGAGTCAATCAGCCCCAGCATTTT
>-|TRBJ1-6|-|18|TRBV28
CASSSPATTGYHNSPLHF
TGTGCCAGCAGTTCACCCGCCACGACAGGCTATCATAATTCACCCCTCCACTTT
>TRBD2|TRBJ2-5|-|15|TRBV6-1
CATSPLAGLSETQYF
TGTGCCACTTCGCCGCTAGCGGGCCTTTCGGAGACCCAGTACTTC
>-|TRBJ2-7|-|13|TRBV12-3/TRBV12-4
CASSLAGADEQYF
TGTGCCAGCAGTTTGGCAGGGGCGGACGAGCAGTACTTC
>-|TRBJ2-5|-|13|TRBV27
CASSLGFQETQYF
TGTGCCAGCAGTTTAGGGTTCCAAGAGACCCAGTACTTC